Sequencing of this TCR beta chain was carried out in a study of blood T cell repertoires in COVID-19. Study-level information: Sites in the United States, Italy and Spain provided acute and convalescent COVID-19 samples. The cDNA or gDNA used as material had been derived from T cells, B-cell-depleted T cells, or PBMCs.

The authors' processing: Counts of nucleated cells, estimated from reference gene primer amplification, were obtained. TCRdb keeps only in-frame clones here, not all; method: immunoSEQ multiplex PCR. V and J calls and clone size follow that table, whereas D and trimming were derived from the DNA. The data contain 150,000 to 200,000 clones, about 80% of them singletons. The V and J ends lost 5 bases and 3 bases respectively, with 16 bases between them. This CDR3 is built from 15 residues. Germline V gene data show CDR1 as MNHEY and CDR2 as SVGEGT. This clone was detected a few times. This receptor was identified in a woman of 80 years or more with acute or convalescent COVID-19. The V call is TRBV6-2 or TRBV6-3, the J call TRBJ1-2; D is possibly TRBD1 (5 bases). Sequencing was done on a sample of peripheral blood. CDR3 sequence: CASSLRGSAHYGYTF. CDR3 nucleotides: TGTGCCAGCAGTCTGCGGGGCAGCGCGCACTATGGCTACACCTTC.